This TCR beta chain emerged from a study of blood T cell repertoires in COVID-19. Study as a whole: Sites across the United States, Italy and Spain contributed samples from acute and convalescent COVID-19.

Germline V gives CDR1 MDHEN, CDR2 SYDVKM. The CDR3 sequence is 13 residues long. Trimming removed 2 bases from V and 4 bases from J, with 6 bases in between. Method: immunoSEQ multiplex PCR; TCRdb's copy keeps in-frame clones and lacks some. The data hold 85,000 to 95,000 clones, with about nine tenths observed a single time. Sequences were obtained from peripheral blood. V and J are TRBV28 and TRBJ1-3, with D unclear. This TCR was sampled from a woman in her forties or fifties in a cohort sampled during active COVID-19. The CDR3 sequence is CASSLPGGNTIYF. CDR3 bases: TGTGCCAGCAGTTTACCGGGGGGAAACACCATATATTTT. The variable domain in full, completed from reference TRBV28 and TRBJ1-3, reads DVKVTQSSRYLVKRTGEKVFLECVQDMDHENMFWYRQDPGLGLRLIYFSYDVKMKEKGDIPEGYSVSREKKERFSLILESASTNQTSMYLCASSLPGGNTIYFGEGSWLTVV.